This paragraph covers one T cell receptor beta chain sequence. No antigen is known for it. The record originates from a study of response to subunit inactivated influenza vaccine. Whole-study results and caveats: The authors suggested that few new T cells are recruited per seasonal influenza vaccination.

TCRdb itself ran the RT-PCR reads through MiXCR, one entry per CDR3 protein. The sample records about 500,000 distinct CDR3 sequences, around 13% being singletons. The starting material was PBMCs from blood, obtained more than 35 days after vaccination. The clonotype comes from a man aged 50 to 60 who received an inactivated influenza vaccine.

CDR3 sequence reads: CASSYLGVSTDTQYF. The CDR3 nucleotides are TGTGCCAGCAGTTACCTTGGGGTCAGCACAGATACGCAGTATTTT. The chain couples TRBV6-2 or TRBV6-3 to TRBJ2-3; D is uncertain. The CDR3 has 15 residues. Between the trimmed V and J ends, which lost 2 bases and 0 bases, there was a span of 9 bases. The germline V gene has CDR1 MNHEY and CDR2 SVGEGT.